These T cell receptor beta chains were read from a single sample in a study of cytomegalovirus exposure and HLA in healthy donors. Using immunoSEQ multiplex PCR, the repertoire was profiled, and TCRdb retains in-frame clones only, with some absent. The table includes about 150,000 clones, around 80% detected once. Sample: PBMCs. The receptors here all came from a man aged 30 to 39 in good health and CMV-seropositive. The CDR3 runs from the conserved cysteine through the conserved F or W. D genes are given only for firm matches. Rows may omit the clone size; those that give it use once, few, many or a size class.

D	J	V	size	CDR3	DNA
TRBD1	TRBJ1-1	TRBV10-1	-	CASSQRTGGGHTEAFF	TGCGCCAGCAGCCAACGGACAGGGGGAGGGCATACTGAAGCTTTCTTT
-	TRBJ1-1	TRBV5-1	-	CASSLYGENTEAFF	TGCGCCAGCAGCTTGTACGGGGAGAACACTGAAGCTTTCTTT
TRBD1	TRBJ1-2	TRBV27	-	CASSRSGQGAYGYTF	TGTGCCAGCAGTCGTTCTGGACAGGGGGCTTATGGCTACACCTTC
TRBD2	TRBJ2-7	TRBV5-5	-	CASSLFGTSGRLYEQYF	TGTGCCAGCAGCTTGTTTGGGACTAGCGGGAGACTCTACGAGCAGTACTTC
-	TRBJ2-1	TRBV11-2	-	CASSLVAERYNEQFF	TGTGCCAGCAGCTTAGTTGCGGAGCGGTACAATGAGCAGTTCTTC
TRBD1	TRBJ2-7	TRBV10-3	few	CAISETGAYEQYF	TGTGCCATCAGTGAGACAGGGGCCTACGAGCAGTACTTC
TRBD2	TRBJ2-7	TRBV5-6	few	CASKTLAGTPLEQYF	TGTGCCAGCAAAACGTTAGCGGGGACCCCTCTCGAGCAGTACTTC
-	TRBJ2-2	TRBV29-1	-	CSAAGLRDGELFF	TGCAGCGCCGCGGGACTCCGGGACGGGGAGCTGTTTTTT
TRBD1	TRBJ1-2	TRBV7-9	once	CASHAGQGVDGYTF	TGTGCCAGCCATGCCGGACAGGGGGTCGATGGCTACACCTTC
-	TRBJ2-2	TRBV11-2	-	CASSFTTTMNTGELFF	TGTGCCAGCAGCTTCACCACTACTATGAACACCGGGGAGCTGTTTTTT
TRBD2	TRBJ2-1	TRBV6-6	-	CASSLSGTSSSNEQFF	TGTGCCAGCAGCCTTTCCGGGACTAGCTCCTCCAATGAGCAGTTCTTC
TRBD2	TRBJ2-1	TRBV27	-	CASSPPAGGSDEQFF	TGTGCCAGCAGTCCTCCAGCGGGAGGGAGTGATGAGCAGTTCTTC
TRBD2	TRBJ2-7	TRBV30	-	CAWSAAPRLAATYEQYF	TGTGCCTGGAGTGCAGCTCCCCGACTAGCGGCGACCTACGAGCAGTACTTC
TRBD1	TRBJ2-2	TRBV6-5	-	CASTRTGRTGELFF	TGTGCCAGCACCCGGACAGGACGCACCGGGGAGCTGTTTTTT
-	TRBJ1-6	TRBV7-9	once	CASSNGQTENSPLHF	TGTGCCAGCAGCAATGGACAGACAGAAAATTCACCCCTCCACTTT
TRBD1	TRBJ2-1	TRBV6-6	-	CASRTQDRAWNEQFF	TGTGCCAGCAGGACCCAAGACAGGGCCTGGAATGAGCAGTTCTTC